This section outlines one T cell receptor (beta chain) sequence together with its context. Its specificity is unknown. The repertoire was sequenced with immunoSEQ multiplex PCR; TCRdb's copy has only in-frame clones and lacks some. The profile shows around 450,000 clones, around 91% of them singletons. These data originate in a study of Ad26.COV2.S vaccination and SARS-CoV-2 variants. Whole-study findings and limits: It was found that vaccine and placebo recipients had similar non-spike TCR breadth. Those who received the vaccine showed greater spike-specific TCR breadth than those given placebo.

The CDR3 covers 15 residues. Germline CDR1 is SGHTA and CDR2 is FQGNSA. The ends were cut back, 2 bases at V and 2 bases at J, with 11 bases in the middle. Described treatment: some 20 received Ad26.COV2.S at low or high dose, single or two shots; 5 received placebo; per-sample allocation not given. Collection of samples fell on day 63 after the first vaccine or placebo injection. A Boston donor was an adult aged 18-55 years. The origin of this receptor is a person aged 18-60 years who received the Ad26.COV2.S COVID-19 vaccine or a placebo. Specimen: peripheral blood, collected in a trial of Ad26.COV2.S vaccine versus placebo. This chain uses TRBV7-2 with TRBJ2-3; D is perhaps TRBD1 (6 bases). The CDR3 loop reads CASSLTRTVTDTQYF. CDR3 nucleotides: TGTGCCAGCAGCTTAACGCGGACAGTCACAGATACGCAGTATTTT.